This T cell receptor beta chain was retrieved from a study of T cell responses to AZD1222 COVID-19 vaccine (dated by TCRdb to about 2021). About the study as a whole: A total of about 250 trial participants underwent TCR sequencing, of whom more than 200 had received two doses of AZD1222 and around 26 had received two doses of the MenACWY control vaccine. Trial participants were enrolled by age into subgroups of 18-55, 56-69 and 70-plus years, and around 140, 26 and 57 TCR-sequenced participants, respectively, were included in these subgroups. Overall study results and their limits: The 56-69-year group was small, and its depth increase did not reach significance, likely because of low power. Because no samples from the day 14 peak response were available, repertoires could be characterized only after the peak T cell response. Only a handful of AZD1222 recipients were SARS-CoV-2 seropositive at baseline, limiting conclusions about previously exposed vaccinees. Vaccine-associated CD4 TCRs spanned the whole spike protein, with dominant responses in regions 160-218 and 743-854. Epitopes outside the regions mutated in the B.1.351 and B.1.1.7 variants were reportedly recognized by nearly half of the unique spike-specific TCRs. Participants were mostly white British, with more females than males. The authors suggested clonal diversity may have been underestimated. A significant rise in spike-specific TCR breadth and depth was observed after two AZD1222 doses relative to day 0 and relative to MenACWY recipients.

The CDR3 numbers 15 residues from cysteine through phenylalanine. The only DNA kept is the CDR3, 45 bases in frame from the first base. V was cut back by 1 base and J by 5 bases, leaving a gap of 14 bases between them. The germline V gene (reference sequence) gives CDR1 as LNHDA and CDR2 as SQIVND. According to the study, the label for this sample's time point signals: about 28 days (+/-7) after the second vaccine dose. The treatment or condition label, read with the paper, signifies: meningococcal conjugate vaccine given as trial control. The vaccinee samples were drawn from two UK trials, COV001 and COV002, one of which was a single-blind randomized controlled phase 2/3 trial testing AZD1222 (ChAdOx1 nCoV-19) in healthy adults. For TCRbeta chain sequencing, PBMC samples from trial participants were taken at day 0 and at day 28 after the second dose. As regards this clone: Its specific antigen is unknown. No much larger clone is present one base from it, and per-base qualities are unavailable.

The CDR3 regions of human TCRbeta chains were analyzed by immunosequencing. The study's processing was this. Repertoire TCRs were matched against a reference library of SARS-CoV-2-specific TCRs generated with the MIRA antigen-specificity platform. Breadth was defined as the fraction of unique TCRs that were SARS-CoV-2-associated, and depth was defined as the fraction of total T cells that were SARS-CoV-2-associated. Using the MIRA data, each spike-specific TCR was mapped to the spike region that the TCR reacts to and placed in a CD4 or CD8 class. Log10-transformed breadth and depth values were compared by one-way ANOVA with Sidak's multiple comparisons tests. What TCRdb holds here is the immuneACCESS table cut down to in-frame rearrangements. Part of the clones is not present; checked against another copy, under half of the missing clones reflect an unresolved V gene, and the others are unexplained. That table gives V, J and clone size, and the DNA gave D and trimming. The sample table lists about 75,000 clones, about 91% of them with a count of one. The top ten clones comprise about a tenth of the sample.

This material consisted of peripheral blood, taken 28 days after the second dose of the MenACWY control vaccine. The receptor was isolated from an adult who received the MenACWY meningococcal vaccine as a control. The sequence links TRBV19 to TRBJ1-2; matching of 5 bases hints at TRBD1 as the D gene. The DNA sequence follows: TGTGCCAGTAGTATAGCGAACAGGCGAGGGTATGGCTACACCTTC. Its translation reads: CASSIANRRGYGYTF.